This paragraph reports one T cell receptor beta chain. What it recognizes is unknown. This entry comes from a study of cytomegalovirus exposure and HLA in healthy donors. PCR involved 60 Vbeta and 13 Jbeta primers. Study processing details: An analysis performed later counted 81 million or so unique TCR beta chains (roughly 11 million of them shared). Using immunoSEQ multiplex PCR, the repertoire was profiled, and TCRdb retains in-frame clones only, with some absent. V and J calls and clone size come straight from that table; D and trimming were deduced from the DNA. The table lists about 240,000 clones, around 80% of them singletons. Study conclusions and caveats: Immune exposure data for these donors was limited to CMV serostatus. A prior analysis recorded that most TCR beta V segments were productive about 87% or about 30% of the time. Later on, an analysis found that several of the most significant clusters appeared to be linked to common viral pathogens, which included parvovirus B19.

Trimming removed 5 bases from V and 0 bases from J, with 13 bases in between. The germline CDR1 and CDR2 sequences are SQVTM and ANQGSEA. The length of the CDR3 is 14 residues. The sequence came from a woman aged 55-70 years in good health and CMV-seropositive. Material: PBMCs. The chain links TRBV29-1 to TRBJ1-2, with a weak D call TRBD1 (5 bases). In DNA form, the CDR3 reads TGCAGCGTTCAAGGACATCCAGCTAACTATGGCTACACCTTC. Translated: CSVQGHPANYGYTF.